The entry below gives a single TCR beta chain sequence along with its context. Its antigen is undetermined. This entry comes from a study of monozygotic twins with inflammatory bowel disease. Overall study findings and caveats: Diversity of TCRbeta measured by inverse Simpson was lower in IBD patients than in healthy co-twins.

Molecular identifiers with 6-nucleotide sample barcodes were added during cDNA synthesis via template switching. TCRdb reanalyzed the 5' RACE reads and collapses them to one entry per CDR3 protein, without DNA. There are about 300,000 distinct CDR3 sequences in the sample, with 5.5% to 6.5% held by the top ten. Germline V gene data show CDR1 as MNHEY and CDR2 as SMNVEV (reference sequence). CDR3 length: 16 amino acids. What was sequenced was blood. This sequence was found in a human donor with ulcerative colitis or Crohn's disease, or a healthy co-twin of an affected twin (not recorded which). The genes are TRBV27 and TRBJ2-7; TCRdb outputs TRBD1, but without DNA this stays unchecked. The CDR3 loop is CASSFLATGKTGEQYF.